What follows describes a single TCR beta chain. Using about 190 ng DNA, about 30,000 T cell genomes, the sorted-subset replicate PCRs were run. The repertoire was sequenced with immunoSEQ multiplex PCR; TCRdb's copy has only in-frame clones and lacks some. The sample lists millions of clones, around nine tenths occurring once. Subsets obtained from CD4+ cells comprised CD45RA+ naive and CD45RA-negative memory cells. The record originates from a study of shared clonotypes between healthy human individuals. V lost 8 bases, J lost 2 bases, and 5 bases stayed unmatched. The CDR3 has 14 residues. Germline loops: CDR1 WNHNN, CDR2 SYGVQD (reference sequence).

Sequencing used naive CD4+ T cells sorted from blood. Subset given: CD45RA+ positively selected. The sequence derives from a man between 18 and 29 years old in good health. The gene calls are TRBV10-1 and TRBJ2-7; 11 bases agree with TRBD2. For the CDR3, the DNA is TGCGCCAGCCTAGCGGGAGGCTATACCTACGAGCAGTACTTC. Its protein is CASLAGGYTYEQYF.